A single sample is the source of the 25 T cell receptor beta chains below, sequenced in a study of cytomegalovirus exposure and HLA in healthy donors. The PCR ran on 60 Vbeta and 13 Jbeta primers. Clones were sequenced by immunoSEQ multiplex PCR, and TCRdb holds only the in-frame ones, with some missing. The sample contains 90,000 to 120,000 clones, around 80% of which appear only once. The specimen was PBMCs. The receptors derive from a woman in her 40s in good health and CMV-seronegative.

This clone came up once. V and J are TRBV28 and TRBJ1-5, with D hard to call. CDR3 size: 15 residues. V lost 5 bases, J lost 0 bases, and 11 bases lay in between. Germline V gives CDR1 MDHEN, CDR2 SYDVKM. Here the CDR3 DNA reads TGTGCCAGCAGTCCCACAGCATATAGCAATCAGCCCCAGCATTTT. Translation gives CASSPTAYSNQPQHF.

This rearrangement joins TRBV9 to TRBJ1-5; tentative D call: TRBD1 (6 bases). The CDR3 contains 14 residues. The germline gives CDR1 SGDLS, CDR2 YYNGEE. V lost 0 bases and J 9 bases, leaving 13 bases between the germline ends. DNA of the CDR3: TGTGCCAGCAGCGTAGGGACAGTCGGCGGGCCCCAGCATTTT. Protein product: CASSVGTVGGPQHF.

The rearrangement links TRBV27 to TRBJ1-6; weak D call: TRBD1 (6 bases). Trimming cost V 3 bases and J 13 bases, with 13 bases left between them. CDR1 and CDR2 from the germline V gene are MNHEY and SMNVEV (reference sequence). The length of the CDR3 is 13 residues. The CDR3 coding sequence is TGTGCCAGCAGTTTCCCTGGGGGCTTTCCCCTCCACTTT. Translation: CASSFPGGFPLHF.

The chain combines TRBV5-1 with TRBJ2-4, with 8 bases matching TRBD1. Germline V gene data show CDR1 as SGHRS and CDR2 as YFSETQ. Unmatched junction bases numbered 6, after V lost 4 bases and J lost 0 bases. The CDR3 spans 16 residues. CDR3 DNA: TGCGCCAGCAGCCCGCGACAGGGGTTAGCCAAAAACATTCAGTACTTC. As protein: CASSPRQGLAKNIQYF.

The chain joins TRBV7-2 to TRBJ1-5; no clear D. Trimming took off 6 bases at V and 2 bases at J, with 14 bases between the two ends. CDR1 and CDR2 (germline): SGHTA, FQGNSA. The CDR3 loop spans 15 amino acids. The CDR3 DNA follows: TGTGCCAGCAGTCGAGATGCCGGGGGCAATCAGCCCCAGCATTTT. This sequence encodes CASSRDAGGNQPQHF.

The CDR3 DNA reads as TGTGCCAGCAGTTTAGCGGGGCCTAACCTCCCCCACGAGCAGTACTTC. Amino acid sequence: CASSLAGPNLPHEQYF. This sequence joins TRBV28 and TRBJ2-7, with D tentatively TRBD2 (6 bases). Trimming cost V 2 bases and J 5 bases, with 19 bases left between them. The CDR3 spans 16 residues. The germline V gene encodes CDR1 MDHEN and CDR2 SYDVKM.

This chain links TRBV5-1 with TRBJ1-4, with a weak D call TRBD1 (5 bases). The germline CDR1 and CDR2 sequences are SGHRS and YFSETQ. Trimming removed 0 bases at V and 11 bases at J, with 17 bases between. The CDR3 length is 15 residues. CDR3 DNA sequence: TGCGCCAGCAGCTTGGTGGGACCCGGGGGTCAGAAACTGTTTTTT. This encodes CASSLVGPGGQKLFF.

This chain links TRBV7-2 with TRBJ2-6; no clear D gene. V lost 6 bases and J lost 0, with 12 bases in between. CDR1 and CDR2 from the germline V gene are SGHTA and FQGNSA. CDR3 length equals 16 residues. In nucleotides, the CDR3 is TGTGCCAGCAGTTCATTTCACAGCTCTGGGGCCAACGTCCTGACTTTC. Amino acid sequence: CASSSFHSSGANVLTF.

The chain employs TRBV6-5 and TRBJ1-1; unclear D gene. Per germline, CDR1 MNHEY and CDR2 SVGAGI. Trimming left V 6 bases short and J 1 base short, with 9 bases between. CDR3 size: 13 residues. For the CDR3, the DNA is TGTGCCAGCAGGGCCCCGCAGAACACTGAAGCTTTCTTT. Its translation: CASRAPQNTEAFF.

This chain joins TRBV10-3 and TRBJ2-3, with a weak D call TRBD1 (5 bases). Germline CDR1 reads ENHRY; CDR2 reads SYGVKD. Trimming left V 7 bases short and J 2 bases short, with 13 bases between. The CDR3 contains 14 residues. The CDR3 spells CAIMNRSTTDTQYF. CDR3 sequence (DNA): TGTGCCATCATGAACAGGTCAACCACAGATACGCAGTATTTT.

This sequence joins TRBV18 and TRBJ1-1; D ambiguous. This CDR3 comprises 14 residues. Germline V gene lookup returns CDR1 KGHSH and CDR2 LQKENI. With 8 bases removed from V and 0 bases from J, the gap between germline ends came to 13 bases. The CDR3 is CASPTPPVNTEAFF. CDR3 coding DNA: TGTGCCAGCCCAACACCCCCGGTGAACACTGAAGCTTTCTTT. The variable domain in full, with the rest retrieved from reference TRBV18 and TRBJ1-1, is NAGVMQNPRHLVRRRGQEARLRCSPMKGHSHVYWYRQLPEEGLKFMVYLQKENIIDESGMPKERFSAEFPKEGPSILRIQQVVRGDSAAYFCASPTPPVNTEAFFGQGTRLTVV.

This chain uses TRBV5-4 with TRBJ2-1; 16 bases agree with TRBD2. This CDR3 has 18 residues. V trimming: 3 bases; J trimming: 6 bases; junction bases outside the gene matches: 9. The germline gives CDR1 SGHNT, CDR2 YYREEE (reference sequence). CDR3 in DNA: TGTGCCAGCAGCTCACCGGGACTAGCGGGAGGGCCCGGCAATGAGCAGTTCTTC. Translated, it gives CASSSPGLAGGPGNEQFF.

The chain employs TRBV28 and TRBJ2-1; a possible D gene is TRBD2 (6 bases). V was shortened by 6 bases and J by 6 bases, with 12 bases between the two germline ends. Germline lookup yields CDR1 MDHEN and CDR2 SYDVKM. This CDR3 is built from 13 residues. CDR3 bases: TGTGCCAGCAGCTTGCCCGGGGGCAATGAGCAGTTCTTC. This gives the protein CASSLPGGNEQFF.

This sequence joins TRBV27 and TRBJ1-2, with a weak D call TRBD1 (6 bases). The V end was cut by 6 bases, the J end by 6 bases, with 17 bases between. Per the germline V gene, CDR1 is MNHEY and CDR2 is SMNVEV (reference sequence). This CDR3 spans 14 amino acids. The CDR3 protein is CASSRGGGGDGYTF. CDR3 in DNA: TGTGCCAGCAGCCGAGGGGGAGGGGGTGATGGCTACACCTTC.

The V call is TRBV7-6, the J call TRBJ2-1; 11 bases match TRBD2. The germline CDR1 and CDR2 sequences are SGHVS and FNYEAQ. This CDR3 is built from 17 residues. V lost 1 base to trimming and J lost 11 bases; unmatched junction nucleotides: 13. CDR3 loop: CASSLEVSGRAQSKQFF. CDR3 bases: TGTGCCAGCAGCTTAGAAGTTAGCGGGAGGGCCCAATCGAAGCAGTTCTTC.

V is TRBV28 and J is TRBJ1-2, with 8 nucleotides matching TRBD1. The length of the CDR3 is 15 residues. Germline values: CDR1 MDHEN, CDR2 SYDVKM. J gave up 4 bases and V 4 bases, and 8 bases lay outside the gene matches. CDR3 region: CASSSWDRPSYGYTF. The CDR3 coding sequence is TGTGCCAGCAGTTCATGGGACAGGCCCTCCTATGGCTACACCTTC.

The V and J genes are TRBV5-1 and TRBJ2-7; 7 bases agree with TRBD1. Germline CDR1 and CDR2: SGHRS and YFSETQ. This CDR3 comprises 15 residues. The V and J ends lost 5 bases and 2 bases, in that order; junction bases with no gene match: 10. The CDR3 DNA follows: TGCGCCAGCAGAGAGGGGGCAAGTCGGACCTACGAGCAGTACTTC. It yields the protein CASREGASRTYEQYF.

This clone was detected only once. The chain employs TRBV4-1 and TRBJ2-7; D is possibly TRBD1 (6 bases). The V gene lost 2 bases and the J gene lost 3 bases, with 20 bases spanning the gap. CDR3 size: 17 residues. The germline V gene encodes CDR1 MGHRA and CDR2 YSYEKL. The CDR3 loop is CASSQSRGQSKSYEQYF. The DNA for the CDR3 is TGCGCCAGCAGCCAATCCCGAGGACAGTCTAAAAGCTACGAGCAGTACTTC.

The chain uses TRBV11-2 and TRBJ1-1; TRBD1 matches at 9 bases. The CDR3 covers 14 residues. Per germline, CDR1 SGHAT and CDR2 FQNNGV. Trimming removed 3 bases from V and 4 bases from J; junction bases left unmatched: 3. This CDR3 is CASSLGTGFTEAFF. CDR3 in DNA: TGTGCCAGCAGCTTGGGGACAGGGTTCACTGAAGCTTTCTTT.

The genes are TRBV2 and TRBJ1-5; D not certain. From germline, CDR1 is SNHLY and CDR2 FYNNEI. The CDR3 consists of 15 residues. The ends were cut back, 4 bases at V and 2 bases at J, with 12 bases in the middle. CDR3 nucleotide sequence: TGTGCCAGCAGTGTGGGCCCCCTCGGCAATCAGCCCCAGCATTTT. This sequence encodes CASSVGPLGNQPQHF.

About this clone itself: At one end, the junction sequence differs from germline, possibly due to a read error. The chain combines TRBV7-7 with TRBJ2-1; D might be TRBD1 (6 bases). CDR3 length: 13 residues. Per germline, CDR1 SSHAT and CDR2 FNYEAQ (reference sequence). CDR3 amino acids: CASSLNRDDEQFF. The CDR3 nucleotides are TGTGCTAGCAGCTTAAACAGGGACGATGAGCAGTTCTTC. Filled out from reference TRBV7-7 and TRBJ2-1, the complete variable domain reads GAGVSQSPRYKVTKRGQDVTLRCDPISSHATLYWYQQALGQGPEFLTYFNYEAQPDKSGLPSDRFSAERPEGSISTLTIQRTEQRDSAMYRCASSLNRDDEQFFGPGTRLTVL.

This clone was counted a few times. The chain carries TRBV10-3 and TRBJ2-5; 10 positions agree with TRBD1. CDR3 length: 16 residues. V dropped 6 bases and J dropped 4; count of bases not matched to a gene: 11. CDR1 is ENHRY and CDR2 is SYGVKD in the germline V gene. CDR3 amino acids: CAISPPPGQGTETQYF. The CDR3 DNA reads TGTGCCATCAGCCCACCTCCGGGACAGGGGACAGAGACCCAGTACTTC.

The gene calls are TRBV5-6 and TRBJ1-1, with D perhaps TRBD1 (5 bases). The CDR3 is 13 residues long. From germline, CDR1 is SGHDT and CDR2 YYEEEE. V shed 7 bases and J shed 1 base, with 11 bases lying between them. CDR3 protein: CASLGVENTEAFF. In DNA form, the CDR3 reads TGTGCCAGCTTAGGGGTTGAGAACACTGAAGCTTTCTTT.

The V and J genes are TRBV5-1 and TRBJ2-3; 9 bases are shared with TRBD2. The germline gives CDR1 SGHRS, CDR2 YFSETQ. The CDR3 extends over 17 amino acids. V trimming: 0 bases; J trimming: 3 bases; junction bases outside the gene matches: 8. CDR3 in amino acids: CASSLVLAGKWTDTQYF. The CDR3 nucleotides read TGCGCCAGCAGCTTGGTTCTAGCGGGAAAATGGACAGATACGCAGTATTTT.

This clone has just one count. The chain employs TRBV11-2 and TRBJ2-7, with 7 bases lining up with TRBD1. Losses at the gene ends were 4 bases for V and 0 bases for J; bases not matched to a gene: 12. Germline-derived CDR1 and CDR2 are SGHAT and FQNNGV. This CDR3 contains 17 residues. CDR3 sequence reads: CASSSTGLGRSSYEQYF. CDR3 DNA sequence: TGTGCCAGCAGCTCGACAGGGTTAGGCCGCAGCTCCTACGAGCAGTACTTC.